The 15 T cell receptor beta chains below all came from one sample that was sequenced in a study of T cells after yellow fever vaccination. TCRdb fed the 5' RACE reads into MiXCR, producing one record per CDR3 protein. The sample lists 350,000 or so distinct CDR3 sequences, roughly 8.3% occurring once. Here the sequenced sample was PBMCs, taken roughly 46 days after the first yellow fever vaccination. These receptors all come from a man between 18 and 35 years old who received the YFV17D yellow fever vaccine.

Only a few counts were recorded for this clonotype. The chain carries TRBV5-1 and TRBJ2-7; D gene ambiguous. Germline V gives CDR1 SGHRS, CDR2 YFSETQ. Trimming stripped 1 base from V and 4 bases from J, with 12 bases between. This CDR3 contains 14 residues. The CDR3 coding sequence is TGCGCCAGCAGCTTGACGGTGGGCGAATACGAGCAGTACTTC. This sequence encodes CASSLTVGEYEQYF.

This clonotype was counted between two and nine times. V gene TRBV5-4 combines with J gene TRBJ2-6; TRBD2 agrees at 12 bases. V trimming: 5 bases; J trimming: 2 bases; junction bases outside the gene matches: 5. The length of the CDR3 is 17 residues. Per the germline V gene, CDR1 is SGHNT and CDR2 is YYREEE (reference sequence). Here the CDR3 DNA reads TGTGCCAGCAGTCCCCCTAGCGGGGGGGCTGGGGCCAACGTCCTGACTTTC. Its protein is CASSPPSGGAGANVLTF.

This clonotype was counted many times. This CDR3 is CASSQGRSYPYSPLHF. DNA for the CDR3: TGCGCCAGCAGCCAAGGGAGGTCTTACCCCTATTCACCCCTCCACTTT. The chain combines TRBV4-1 with TRBJ1-6; D is unclear. V lost 1 base and J 8 bases, leaving 15 bases between the germline ends. Germline assignment: CDR1 MGHRA and CDR2 YSYEKL. This CDR3 spans 16 amino acids.

In its sample, this clonotype was seen many times. V gene TRBV6-1 combines with J gene TRBJ2-7; D not certain. Deletions cut 5 bases from V and 2 bases from J, with 13 bases between. The germline V gene has CDR1 MNHNS and CDR2 SASEGT. This CDR3 region has 14 residues. The CDR3 reads CASSPSDGAYEQYV. The CDR3 DNA is TGTGCCAGCAGTCCTTCCGACGGAGCCTACGAGCAGTACGTC.

This CDR3 is CASSLAGDPTNEKLFF. Written as DNA, the CDR3 is TGTGCCAGCAGCTTAGCGGGGGACCCAACTAATGAAAAACTGTTTTTT. The rearrangement uses TRBV7-9 and TRBJ1-4; D might be TRBD1 (5 bases). CDR1 is SEHNR and CDR2 is FQNEAQ in the germline V gene (reference sequence). The V end was cut by 0 bases, the J end by 0 bases, with 8 bases between. The CDR3 totals 16 residues. The complete variable domain, with remaining parts taken from reference TRBV7-9 and TRBJ1-4, reads DTGVSQNPRHKITKRGQNVTFRCDPISEHNRLYWYRQTLGQGPEFLTYFQNEAQLEKSRLLSDRFSAERPKGSFSTLEIQRTEQGDSAMYLCASSLAGDPTNEKLFFGSGTQLSVL.

The CDR3 bases are TGCAGTGCTAGAGACGCACATGGTGGGACTGAAGCTTTCTTT. Its translation is CSARDAHGGTEAFF. V gene TRBV20-1 combines with J gene TRBJ1-1; the D is unclear. CDR1 is DFQATT, CDR2 SNEGSKA, per germline (reference sequence). The ends were cut back, 0 bases at V and 5 bases at J, with 13 bases in the middle. CDR3 length: 14 amino acids.

This clonotype was seen a few times. The chain recombines TRBV12-3 or TRBV12-4 with TRBJ1-5; D is possibly TRBD1 (5 bases). Trimming cost V 5 bases and J 8 bases, with 16 bases left between them. The CDR3 totals 14 residues. CDR3 bases: TGTGCCAGCAGTCCGCAGGGTATTTGGGAGCCCCAGCATTTT. It yields the protein CASSPQGIWEPQHF.

This chain uses TRBV5-1 with TRBJ1-6, with 9 bases lining up with TRBD1. J was trimmed by 0 bases and V by 0 bases; bases with no gene match: 13. CDR3 length equals 21 residues. From germline, CDR1 is SGHRS and CDR2 YFSETQ. Here the CDR3 DNA reads TGCGCCAGCAGCTTGGACCCTTTAATCGGACAGGGGATCTCCTATAATTCACCCCTCCACTTT. It encodes CASSLDPLIGQGISYNSPLHF.

The J gene is TRBJ2-1, the V gene TRBV4-1; D perhaps matches TRBD1 (5 bases). Deletions cut 0 bases from V and 6 bases from J, with 18 bases between. The CDR3 length is 17 residues. Germline CDR1 and CDR2: MGHRA and YSYEKL. The CDR3 nucleotides are TGCGCCAGCAGCCAAGATGGGCAGGGAAGATGGGGCAATGAGCAGTTCTTC. This translates into CASSQDGQGRWGNEQFF.

In its sample, this clonotype was seen a few times. This chain uses TRBV9 with TRBJ2-3; D may be TRBD1 (6 bases). Trimming shortened V by 5 bases and J by 0 bases, and 13 bases separated the two germline ends. Germline-derived CDR1 and CDR2 are SGDLS and YYNGEE. This CDR3 has 15 residues. The CDR3 loop is CASSRTALSTDTQYF. The CDR3 nucleotides are TGTGCCAGCAGTAGGACAGCTCTTAGCACAGATACGCAGTATTTT.

The rearrangement joins TRBV12-3 or TRBV12-4 to TRBJ2-5, with 8 bases fitting TRBD2. CDR3 length: 14 residues. V was clipped by 7 bases and J by 5 bases; unmatched bases: 9. CDR3 loop: CASKNPGGRETQYF. DNA of the CDR3: TGTGCCAGCAAAAATCCGGGGGGGCGGGAGACCCAGTACTTC.

This clonotype was detected only a few times. V and J are TRBV29-1 and TRBJ2-5, with D uncertain. The germline V and J ends were trimmed by 2 bases and 7 bases, with 14 bases remaining between them. Looked up from germline, CDR1 is SQVTM and CDR2 is ANQGSEA. The CDR3 spans 13 residues. CDR3 sequence reads: CSVEITRTGTQYF. The CDR3 DNA is TGCAGCGTTGAAATAACCAGGACGGGGACCCAGTACTTC.

A few counts support this clonotype. The chain couples TRBV12-3 or TRBV12-4 to TRBJ2-7; no clear D gene. V was shortened by 4 bases and J by 4 bases, with 14 bases between the two germline ends. This CDR3 comprises 14 residues. The CDR3 DNA is TGTGCCAGCAGTTCCCGACAAGCGCAATACGAGCAGTACTTC. This encodes CASSSRQAQYEQYF.

This clonotype was seen ten or more times. This chain connects TRBV5-5 to TRBJ2-3, with 7 bases aligning to TRBD1. V lost 2 bases, J lost 1 base, and 7 bases stayed unmatched. This CDR3 spans 16 amino acids. CDR1 SGHKS and CDR2 YYEKEE come from the germline V gene (reference sequence). The CDR3 nucleotides read TGTGCCAGCAGCTTTTTCGACAGGGAAGGCACAGATACGCAGTATTTT. Protein product: CASSFFDREGTDTQYF.

This clonotype was recorded a few times. This chain links TRBV5-1 with TRBJ2-2; the D gene is possibly TRBD1 (6 bases). Germline V lookup: CDR1 SGHRS, CDR2 YFSETQ. V lost 0 bases to trimming and J lost 9 bases, with 18 bases between them. The CDR3 consists of 16 residues. This chain's CDR3 is CASSLGTPQGAWELFF. The CDR3 DNA reads as TGCGCCAGCAGCTTGGGGACTCCACAGGGTGCATGGGAGCTGTTTTTT.